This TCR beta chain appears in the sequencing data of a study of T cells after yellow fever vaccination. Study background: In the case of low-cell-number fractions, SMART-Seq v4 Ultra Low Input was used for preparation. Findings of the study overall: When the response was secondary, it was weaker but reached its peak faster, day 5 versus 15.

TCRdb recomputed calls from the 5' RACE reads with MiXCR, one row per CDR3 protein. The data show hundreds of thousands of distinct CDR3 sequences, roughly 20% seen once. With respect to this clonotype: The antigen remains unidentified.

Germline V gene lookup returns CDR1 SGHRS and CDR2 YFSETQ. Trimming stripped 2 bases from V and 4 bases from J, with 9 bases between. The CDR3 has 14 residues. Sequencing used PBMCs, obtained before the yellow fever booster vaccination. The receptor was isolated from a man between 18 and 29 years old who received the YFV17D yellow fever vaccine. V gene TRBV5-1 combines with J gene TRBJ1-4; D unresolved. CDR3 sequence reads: CASSFSYSNEKLFF. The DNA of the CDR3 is TGCGCCAGCAGCTTTTCTTACAGTAATGAAAAACTGTTTTTT. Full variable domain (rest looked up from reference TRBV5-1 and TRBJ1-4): KAGVTQTPRYLIKTRGQQVTLSCSPISGHRSVSWYQQTPGQGLQFLFEYFSETQRNKGNFPGRFSGRQFSNSRSEMNVSTLELGDSALYLCASSFSYSNEKLFFGSGTQLSVL.